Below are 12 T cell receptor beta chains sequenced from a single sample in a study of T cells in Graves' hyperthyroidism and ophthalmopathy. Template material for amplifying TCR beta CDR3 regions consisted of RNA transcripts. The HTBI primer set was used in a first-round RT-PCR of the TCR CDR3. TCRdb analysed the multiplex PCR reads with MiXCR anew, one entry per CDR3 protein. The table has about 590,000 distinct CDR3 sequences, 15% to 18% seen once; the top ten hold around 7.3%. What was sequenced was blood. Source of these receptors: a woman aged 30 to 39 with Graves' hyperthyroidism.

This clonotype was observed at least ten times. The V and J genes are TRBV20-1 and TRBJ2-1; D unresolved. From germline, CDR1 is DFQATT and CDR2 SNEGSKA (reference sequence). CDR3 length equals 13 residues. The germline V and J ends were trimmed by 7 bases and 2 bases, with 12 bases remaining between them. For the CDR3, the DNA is TGCAGTGTTCTCCGATGGCCCTACAATGAGCAGTTCTTC. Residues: CSVLRWPYNEQFF.

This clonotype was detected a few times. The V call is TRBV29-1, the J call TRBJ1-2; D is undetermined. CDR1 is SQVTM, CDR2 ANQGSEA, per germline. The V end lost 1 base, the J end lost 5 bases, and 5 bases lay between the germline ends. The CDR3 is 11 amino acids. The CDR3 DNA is TGCAGCGTTGAAGGAGGGTATGGCTACACCTTC. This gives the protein CSVEGGYGYTF.

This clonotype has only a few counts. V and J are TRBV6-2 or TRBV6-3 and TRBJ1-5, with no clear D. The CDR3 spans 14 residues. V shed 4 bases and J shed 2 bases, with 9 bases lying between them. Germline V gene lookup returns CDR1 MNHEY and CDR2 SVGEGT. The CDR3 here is CASSFPFRNQPQHF. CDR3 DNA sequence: TGTGCCAGCAGTTTCCCTTTTCGCAATCAGCCCCAGCATTTT.

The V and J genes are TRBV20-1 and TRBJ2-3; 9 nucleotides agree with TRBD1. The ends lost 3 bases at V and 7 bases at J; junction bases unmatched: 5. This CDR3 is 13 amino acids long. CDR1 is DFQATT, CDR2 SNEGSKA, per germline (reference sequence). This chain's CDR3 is CSASRQGENTQYF. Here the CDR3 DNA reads TGCAGTGCTAGTAGACAGGGGGAAAATACGCAGTATTTT.

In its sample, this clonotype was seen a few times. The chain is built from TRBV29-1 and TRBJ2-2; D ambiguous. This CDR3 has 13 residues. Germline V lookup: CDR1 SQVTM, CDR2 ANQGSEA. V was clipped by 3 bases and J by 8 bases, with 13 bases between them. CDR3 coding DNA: TGCAGCGTTGAGCCCCCCTATTCGGGGGAGCTGTTTTTT. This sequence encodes CSVEPPYSGELFF.

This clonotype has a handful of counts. The CDR3 is CSANGIFSQPQHF. CDR3 in DNA: TGCAGTGCTAACGGAATTTTTTCTCAGCCCCAGCATTTT. The chain employs TRBV20-1 and TRBJ1-5; D unclear. Trimming shortened V by 4 bases and J by 6 bases, and 13 bases separated the two germline ends. Germline CDR1 and CDR2: DFQATT and SNEGSKA (reference sequence). CDR3 length: 13 amino acids.

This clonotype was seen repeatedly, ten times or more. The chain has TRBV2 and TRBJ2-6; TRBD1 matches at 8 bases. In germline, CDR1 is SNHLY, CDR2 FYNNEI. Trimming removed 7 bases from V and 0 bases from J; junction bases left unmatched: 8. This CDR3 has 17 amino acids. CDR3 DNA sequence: TGTGCCAGCACCAAAGGACAGGGCTTCTCTGGGGCCAACGTCCTGACTTTC. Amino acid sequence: CASTKGQGFSGANVLTF.

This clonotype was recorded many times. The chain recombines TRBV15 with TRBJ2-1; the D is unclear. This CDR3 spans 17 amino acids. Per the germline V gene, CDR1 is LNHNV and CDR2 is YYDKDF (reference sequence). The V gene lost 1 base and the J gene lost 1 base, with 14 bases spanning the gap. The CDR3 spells CATSRGPLELSYNEQFF. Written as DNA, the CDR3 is TGTGCCACCAGCAGAGGTCCTTTGGAGCTATCCTACAATGAGCAGTTCTTC.

CDR3 in amino acids: CASGLVGTGVEQFF. For the CDR3, the DNA is TGTGCTAGTGGTTTGGTGGGGACAGGGGTTGAGCAGTTCTTC. The chain recombines TRBV12-5 with TRBJ2-1; 10 bases are shared with TRBD1. Germline values: CDR1 LGHNT, CDR2 FRNRAP. Trimming at V came to 0 bases and at J to 9 bases, leaving 2 bases not matched to a gene. CDR3 size: 14 residues.

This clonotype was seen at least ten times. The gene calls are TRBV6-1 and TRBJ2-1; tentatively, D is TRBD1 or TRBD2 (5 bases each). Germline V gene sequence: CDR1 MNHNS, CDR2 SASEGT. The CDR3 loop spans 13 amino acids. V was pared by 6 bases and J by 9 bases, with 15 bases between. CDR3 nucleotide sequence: TGTGCCAGCAGGGGACCCGGCCAGCCTGAGCAGTTCTTC. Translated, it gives CASRGPGQPEQFF.

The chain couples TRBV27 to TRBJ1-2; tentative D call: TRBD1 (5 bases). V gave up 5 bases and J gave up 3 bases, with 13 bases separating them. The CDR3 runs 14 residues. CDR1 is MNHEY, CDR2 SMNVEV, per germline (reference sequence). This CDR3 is CASSPPTGYYGYTF. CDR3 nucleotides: TGTGCCAGCAGTCCCCCAACAGGCTACTATGGCTACACCTTC.

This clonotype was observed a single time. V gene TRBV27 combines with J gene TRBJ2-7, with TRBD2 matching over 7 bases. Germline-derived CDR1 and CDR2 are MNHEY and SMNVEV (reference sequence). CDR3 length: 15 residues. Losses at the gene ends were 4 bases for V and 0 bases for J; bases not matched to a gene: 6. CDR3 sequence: CASSSSGIASYEQYF. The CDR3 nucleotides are TGTGCCAGCAGTTCCAGCGGGATAGCCTCCTACGAGCAGTACTTC.